The 24 T cell receptor beta chains reported below all come from one sample, sequenced in a study of blood T cell repertoires in COVID-19. Produced via immunoSEQ multiplex PCR; TCRdb's table is partial and in-frame only. The data contain roughly 400,000 clones, around 87% of them singletons. The sequenced material came from peripheral blood. Receptors originate from a woman aged 55-69 years with COVID-19, enrolled during active disease.

The chain joins TRBV5-1 to TRBJ2-1; TRBD2 might be the D (7 bases). The CDR3 loop spans 13 amino acids. CDR1 is SGHRS and CDR2 is YFSETQ in the germline V gene. Trimming took 7 bases from V and 3 from J, leaving 11 bases between them. CDR3 sequence: CASGGAIYNEQFF. As DNA, the CDR3 is TGCGCCAGCGGGGGGGCCATCTACAATGAGCAGTTCTTC.

Note on this clone: Distinct nucleotide sequences in the sample also encode this CDR3. The rearrangement links TRBV7-9 to TRBJ1-2, with a weak D call TRBD1 (5 bases). The CDR3 length is 13 residues. Germline values: CDR1 SEHNR, CDR2 FQNEAQ (reference sequence). Trimming took off 5 bases at V and 3 bases at J, with 10 bases between the two ends. The CDR3 reads CASSRDSYYGYTF. CDR3 DNA sequence: TGTGCCAGCAGCCGAGACAGCTACTATGGCTACACCTTC.

The rearrangement links TRBV6-5 to TRBJ2-7; 7 bases fit TRBD1. The CDR3 is 15 amino acids. V was pared by 0 bases and J by 5 bases, with 7 bases of the junction left unmatched. Germline CDR1 is MNHEY and CDR2 is SVGAGI. For the CDR3, the DNA is TGTGCCAGCAGTTACTCGAAGGGGGCAGTCCACGAGCAGTACTTC. As protein: CASSYSKGAVHEQYF.

The V and J genes are TRBV7-2 and TRBJ2-1; D is perhaps TRBD1 (5 bases). The V gene lost 5 bases and the J gene lost 0 bases, with 8 bases spanning the gap. The CDR3 totals 14 residues. Germline V lookup: CDR1 SGHTA, CDR2 FQGNSA. CDR3 sequence (DNA): TGTGCCAGCAGCCCAGGGCCCTCCTACAATGAGCAGTTCTTC. Translated: CASSPGPSYNEQFF.

Only a few counts were recorded for this clone. This sequence joins TRBV2 and TRBJ1-6; D remains unclear. Trimming took off 6 bases at V and 3 bases at J, with 9 bases between the two ends. There are 14 residues in the CDR3. Germline CDR1 and CDR2: SNHLY and FYNNEI. The CDR3 loop reads CASRGVLYNSPLHF. CDR3 bases: TGTGCCAGCAGAGGAGTTCTCTATAATTCACCCCTCCACTTT.

CDR3 in DNA: TGCGCCAGCAGCTCGGGGAGCCGAGGCCTTGGGGCCAACGTCCTGACTTTC. Translated, it gives CASSSGSRGLGANVLTF. The genes are TRBV5-1 and TRBJ2-6, with D perhaps TRBD2 (5 bases). The CDR3 has 17 residues. From germline, CDR1 is SGHRS and CDR2 YFSETQ. Trimming stripped 3 bases from V and 3 bases from J, with 16 bases between.

The CDR3 DNA is TGTGCCAGCAGCTTGGACACGTCAACCTACGAGCAGTACTTC. As protein: CASSLDTSTYEQYF. J is TRBJ2-7 and V is TRBV7-8, with D tentatively TRBD1 (5 bases). Trimming took off 3 bases at V and 2 bases at J, with 11 bases between the two ends. Germline CDR1 and CDR2: SGHVS and FQNEAQ. The CDR3 loop spans 14 amino acids.

The V gene is TRBV19, the J gene TRBJ1-2, with TRBD1 as a possible D gene (6 bases). The germline V gene encodes CDR1 LNHDA and CDR2 SQIVND (reference sequence). V gave up 7 bases and J gave up 0 bases, with 15 bases separating them. The CDR3 runs 15 residues. The CDR3 nucleotides are TGTGCCAGTACGGACCCCAGGGGCACTAACTATGGCTACACCTTC. The encoded protein is CASTDPRGTNYGYTF.

The CDR3 loop reads CASSPGQGEKLFF. The CDR3 region has the DNA TGTGCCAGCAGCCCGGGACAGGGTGAAAAACTGTTTTTT. The chain employs TRBV9 and TRBJ1-4, with 9 bases fitting TRBD1. This CDR3 region has 13 residues. Losses at the gene ends were 4 bases for V and 7 bases for J; bases not matched to a gene: 2. Germline lookup yields CDR1 SGDLS and CDR2 YYNGEE.

This clone was picked up one time. The chain has TRBV7-9 and TRBJ2-5; D possibly corresponds to TRBD1 (6 bases). Germline CDR1 and CDR2: SEHNR and FQNEAQ (reference sequence). The ends were cut back, 4 bases at V and 9 bases at J, with 15 bases in the middle. The CDR3 runs to 13 residues. The CDR3 region is CASSSDRSPAQYF. In nucleotides, the CDR3 is TGTGCCAGCAGCTCAGACAGGTCGCCGGCCCAGTACTTC.

The chain links TRBV18 to TRBJ1-3; D unclear. V lost 6 bases and J 0 bases, leaving 9 bases between the germline ends. Germline CDR1 reads KGHSH; CDR2 reads LQKENI. The CDR3 length is 14 residues. CDR3 coding DNA: TGTGCCAGCTCTGGAGGGTACTCTGGAAACACCATATATTTT. Its translation: CASSGGYSGNTIYF.

This sequence joins TRBV4-1 and TRBJ2-3; TRBD2 agrees at 11 bases. Germline values: CDR1 MGHRA, CDR2 YSYEKL. Losses at the gene ends were 4 bases for V and 6 bases for J; bases not matched to a gene: 6. CDR3 size: 15 residues. Here the CDR3 DNA reads TGCGCCAGCAGCCGATTAGCGGGGGGGCTCGATACGCAGTATTTT. Its translation: CASSRLAGGLDTQYF.

This chain joins TRBV10-3 and TRBJ2-3; D is perhaps TRBD1 (5 bases). The V and J ends lost 0 bases and 0 bases respectively, with 7 bases between them. CDR1 ENHRY and CDR2 SYGVKD come from the germline V gene. The CDR3 extends over 15 amino acids. The CDR3 sequence: CAISESGDSTDTQYF. For the CDR3, the DNA is TGTGCCATCAGTGAGTCAGGGGATAGCACAGATACGCAGTATTTT.

This clone showed up just a few times. CDR3 DNA: TGTGCCAGCAGTGATTGGCAGGGGGGTGAGCAGTTCTTC. Translating gives CASSDWQGGEQFF. The chain recombines TRBV6-4 with TRBJ2-1; D is possibly TRBD1 (7 bases). V shed 3 bases and J shed 9 bases, with 12 bases lying between them. Per germline, CDR1 MRHNA and CDR2 SNTAGT. This CDR3 has 13 amino acids.

As to this clone: In the same sample, other DNA sequences code for this CDR3. This chain joins TRBV19 and TRBJ2-5; D gene ambiguous. Germline assignment: CDR1 LNHDA and CDR2 SQIVND (reference sequence). V was cut by 1 base and J by 5 bases, with 8 bases left in between. This CDR3 spans 13 amino acids. The CDR3 nucleotides are TGTGCCAGTAGTATAGCAGGTGGGGAGACCCAGTACTTC. Its protein is CASSIAGGETQYF. Full variable domain (outside the CDR3, taken from reference TRBV19 and TRBJ2-5): DGGITQSPKYLFRKEGQNVTLSCEQNLNHDAMYWYRQDPGQGLRLIYYSQIVNDFQKGDIAEGYSVSREKKESFPLTVTSAQKNPTAFYLCASSIAGGETQYFGPGTRLLVL.

The chain couples TRBV27 to TRBJ1-5; a possible D gene is TRBD1 (5 bases). CDR1 MNHEY and CDR2 SMNVEV come from the germline V gene (reference sequence). The CDR3 is 11 amino acids. Deletions cut 7 bases from V and 9 bases from J, with 10 bases between. CDR3 nucleotide sequence: TGTGCCAGCAACCAGGGCGGGCCCCAGCATTTT. It is translated as CASNQGGPQHF.

This clone appeared a few times. The V and J genes are TRBV5-1 and TRBJ2-2; the D is unclear. V lost 4 bases and J 6 bases, leaving 13 bases between the germline ends. CDR3 size: 14 residues. The germline V gene has CDR1 SGHRS and CDR2 YFSETQ. In DNA form, the CDR3 reads TGCGCCAGCAGCGTAACTTCGGTGGCCGGGGAGCTGTTTTTT. This translates into CASSVTSVAGELFF.

The gene calls are TRBV7-9 and TRBJ1-3, with unresolved D. The CDR3 extends over 16 amino acids. V was pared by 4 bases and J by 1 base, with 14 bases between. Germline V lookup: CDR1 SEHNR, CDR2 FQNEAQ (reference sequence). CDR3 region: CASSSRAAKSGNTIYF. CDR3 DNA: TGTGCCAGCAGCTCGAGGGCAGCTAAATCTGGAAACACCATATATTTT.

The chain couples TRBV2 to TRBJ2-2, with D tentatively TRBD1 (6 bases). V lost 5 bases to trimming and J lost 6 bases, with 19 bases between them. The germline gives CDR1 SNHLY, CDR2 FYNNEI. The CDR3 covers 16 residues. The CDR3 loop is CASSLGANAIPGELFF. Written as DNA, the CDR3 is TGTGCCAGCAGTTTGGGGGCCAACGCCATCCCCGGGGAGCTGTTTTTT.

The chain links TRBV4-1 to TRBJ2-1; a possible D gene is TRBD2 (6 bases). Trimming took 3 bases from V and 3 from J, leaving 12 bases between them. CDR3 size: 15 residues. The germline CDR1 and CDR2 sequences are MGHRA and YSYEKL. For the CDR3, the DNA is TGCGCCAGCAGCCAGAGGGAGGCCTTCTACAATGAGCAGTTCTTC. As protein: CASSQREAFYNEQFF.

The V call is TRBV10-1, the J call TRBJ2-7; perhaps TRBD1 as D (6 bases). The V gene lost 9 bases and the J gene lost 2 bases, with 11 bases spanning the gap. This CDR3 is built from 12 residues. The germline CDR1 and CDR2 sequences are WNHNN and SYGVQD (reference sequence). The CDR3 spells CASGQSTYEQYF. The CDR3 DNA reads TGCGCCAGTGGACAGTCAACCTACGAGCAGTACTTC.

The chain joins TRBV18 to TRBJ2-5, with TRBD2 matching 8 bases. The CDR3 has 18 amino acids. Germline assignment: CDR1 KGHSH and CDR2 LQKENI. J gave up 1 base and V 3 bases, and 13 bases lay outside the gene matches. As DNA, the CDR3 is TGTGCCAGCTCACCCCTTCCGCCTAGCGGGTCCTTCCAAGAGACCCAGTACTTC. This encodes CASSPLPPSGSFQETQYF.

Concerning this clone: The junction departs from the called germline gene at one end, perhaps through a read error. This rearrangement joins TRBV6-2 or TRBV6-3 to TRBJ1-5; D is uncertain. There are 15 residues in the CDR3. Germline assignment: CDR1 MNHEY and CDR2 SVGEGT. The CDR3 bases are TGTGCCAGCAGTTACTCCCTGAGTAGCAGTCAGCCCCAGCATTTT. Its translation is CASSYSLSSSQPQHF.

This clone was recorded once. V usage is TRBV19 and J usage is TRBJ1-5; D perhaps matches TRBD1 (6 bases). From germline, CDR1 is LNHDA and CDR2 SQIVND (reference sequence). The CDR3 has 15 amino acids. Trimming shortened V by 3 bases and J by 6 bases, and 15 bases separated the two germline ends. CDR3 sequence: CASSMVGGRSQPQHF. The CDR3 nucleotides read TGTGCCAGTAGTATGGTAGGGGGAAGGAGTCAGCCCCAGCATTTT.